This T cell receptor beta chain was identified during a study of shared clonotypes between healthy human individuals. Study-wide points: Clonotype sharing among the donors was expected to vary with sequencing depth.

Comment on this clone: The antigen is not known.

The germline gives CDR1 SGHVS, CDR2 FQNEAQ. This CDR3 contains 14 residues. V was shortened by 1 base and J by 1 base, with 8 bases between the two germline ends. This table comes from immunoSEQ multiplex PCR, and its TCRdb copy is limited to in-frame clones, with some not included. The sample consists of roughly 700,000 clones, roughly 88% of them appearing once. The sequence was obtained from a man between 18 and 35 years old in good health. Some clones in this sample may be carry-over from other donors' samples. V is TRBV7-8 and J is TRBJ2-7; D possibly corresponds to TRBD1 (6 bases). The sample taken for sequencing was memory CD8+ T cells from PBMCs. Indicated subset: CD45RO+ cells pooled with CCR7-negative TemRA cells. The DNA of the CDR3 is TGTGCCAGCAGCTTAGAACAGGGATCCTACGAGCAGTACTTC. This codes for CASSLEQGSYEQYF.